The 23 T cell receptor beta chains below were found in one sample sequenced in a study of blood T cell repertoires in COVID-19. TCRdb's copy holds only in-frame clones and misses some; the assay was immunoSEQ multiplex PCR. This sample carries 400,000 to 500,000 clones, around 86% of them seen once, and the ten largest clones take over 1.1%. The sequenced sample consisted of peripheral blood. The receptors stem from a woman in her twenties or thirties with active or convalescent COVID-19.

The chain has TRBV15 and TRBJ1-1, with 8 nucleotides matching TRBD1. CDR3 length: 14 amino acids. Germline V lookup: CDR1 LNHNV, CDR2 YYDKDF (reference sequence). Unmatched junction bases numbered 10, after V lost 9 bases and J lost 4 bases. CDR3 coding DNA: TGTGCCACTAACGAGGACAGGGCGGCCACTGAAGCTTTCTTT. It codes for CATNEDRAATEAFF.

The chain combines TRBV5-4 with TRBJ2-2, with a possible D match to TRBD2 (6 bases). Germline-derived CDR1 and CDR2 are SGHNT and YYREEE (reference sequence). This CDR3 region has 15 residues. V was cut by 4 bases and J by 3 bases, with 13 bases left in between. Here the CDR3 reads CASSIGGVDTGELFF. CDR3 nucleotides: TGTGCCAGCAGCATCGGGGGAGTAGACACCGGGGAGCTGTTTTTT.

The sample holds a few counts of this clone. The V and J genes are TRBV4-1 and TRBJ2-2; TRBD1 aligns across 10 bases. With 1 base clipped from V and 4 bases from J, the junction kept 3 bases outside the gene matches. This CDR3 is built from 16 residues. Looked up from germline, CDR1 is MGHRA and CDR2 is YSYEKL. CDR3 nucleotide sequence: TGCGCCAGCAGCCAAGTGGGACAGGGGTCCACCGGGGAGCTGTTTTTT. Its protein is CASSQVGQGSTGELFF.

The rearrangement joins TRBV5-1 to TRBJ2-6; weak D call: TRBD2 (5 bases). The CDR3 loop spans 16 amino acids. The germline V gene encodes CDR1 SGHRS and CDR2 YFSETQ. Trimming cost V 4 bases and J 1 base, with 12 bases left between them. The CDR3 DNA reads TGCGCCAGCAGCATTGCCGGGGAGTCTGGGGCCAACGTCCTGACTTTC. It codes for CASSIAGESGANVLTF.

The V and J genes are TRBV5-6 and TRBJ1-2, with 8 bases that match TRBD1. This CDR3 has 12 residues. The J segment lost 1 base and the V segment lost 7 bases, leaving 0 bases of the junction unmatched. CDR1 is SGHDT and CDR2 is YYEEEE in the germline V gene. Here the CDR3 DNA reads TGTGCCAGCGGACAGGGTAACTATGGCTACACCTTC. Residues: CASGQGNYGYTF.

This chain uses TRBV15 with TRBJ2-5; the match to TRBD2 covers 8 bases. Trimming cost V 2 bases and J 2 bases; bases outside gene matches: 10. The CDR3 runs to 17 residues. In germline, CDR1 is LNHNV, CDR2 YYDKDF (reference sequence). In DNA form, the CDR3 reads TGTGCCACCAGCAGATCCTGGGGGGGACTAGGGCAAGAGACCCAGTACTTC. Translating it yields CATSRSWGGLGQETQYF.

This chain uses TRBV30 with TRBJ2-3; 11 bases agree with TRBD2. The length of the CDR3 is 13 residues. Germline trimming cut 4 bases from V and 6 bases from J; bases unmatched to any gene: 3. Germline assignment: CDR1 GTSNPN and CDR2 SVGIG (reference sequence). CDR3 loop: CAWKLAGADTQYF. CDR3 in DNA: TGTGCCTGGAAACTAGCGGGAGCCGATACGCAGTATTTT.

In its sample, this clone was seen once. This chain connects TRBV5-1 to TRBJ2-3; 11 positions agree with TRBD2. This CDR3 has 16 residues. J lost 2 bases, V lost 2 bases, and 4 bases had no gene match. CDR1 is SGHRS and CDR2 is YFSETQ in the germline V gene. The CDR3 sequence: CASSLGTSGPTDTQYF. CDR3 nucleotide sequence: TGCGCCAGCAGCTTAGGGACTAGCGGCCCCACAGATACGCAGTATTTT.

Comment on this clone: The junction departs from the called germline gene at one end, perhaps through a read error. This chain joins TRBV7-2 and TRBJ2-1; 10 positions match TRBD2. CDR3 size: 15 residues. Germline V gives CDR1 SGHTA, CDR2 FQGNSA. This chain's CDR3 is CASRLAGGHYNEQFF. Here the CDR3 DNA reads TGTGCCAGCAGATTAGCGGGAGGCCACTACAATGAGCAGTTCTTC.

CDR3 nucleotides: TGTGCCAGCAGATTGACATATAATAGCAATCAGCCCCAGCATTTT. Translating it yields CASRLTYNSNQPQHF. V is TRBV6-5 and J is TRBJ1-5; the D is unclear. Trimming removed 6 bases from V and 0 bases from J, with 12 bases in between. The germline V gene encodes CDR1 MNHEY and CDR2 SVGAGI. The CDR3 runs to 15 residues.

In this sample, this clone turned up a few times. The V and J genes are TRBV4-2 and TRBJ2-5; 9 bases map to TRBD2. V shed 1 base, J shed 5 bases, and the junction held 5 bases outside the gene matches. Germline V gives CDR1 LGHNA, CDR2 YNFKEQ. The CDR3 extends over 15 amino acids. The CDR3 DNA reads as TGTGCCAGCAGCCAAGGGTCTAGCGGGGCCGAGACCCAGTACTTC. It is translated as CASSQGSSGAETQYF.

J is TRBJ2-3 and V is TRBV13, with 7 bases aligning to TRBD2. After removal of 1 base from V and 10 bases from J, the junction contained 8 bases not matched to a gene. CDR1 and CDR2 (germline): PRHDT, FYEKMQ (reference sequence). CDR3 length: 14 residues. The CDR3 loop reads CASSLERGNGAQYF. In DNA form, the CDR3 reads TGTGCCAGCAGCTTAGAGCGGGGTAACGGGGCGCAGTATTTT.

The rearrangement links TRBV2 to TRBJ1-5; TRBD1 matches at 9 bases. Germline lookup yields CDR1 SNHLY and CDR2 FYNNEI. This CDR3 region has 14 residues. V shed 6 bases, J shed 7 bases, and the junction held 7 bases outside the gene matches. CDR3 nucleotide sequence: TGTGCCAGCAGCCAACAGGGGGCGCGACAGCCCCAGCATTTT. Its protein is CASSQQGARQPQHF.

CDR3 sequence (DNA): TGTGCCAGCAGCTTAGGGACTAGCGGTAGCACAGATACGCAGTATTTT. This codes for CASSLGTSGSTDTQYF. The gene calls are TRBV7-9 and TRBJ2-3; TRBD2 aligns across 10 bases. With 1 base clipped from V and 0 bases from J, the junction kept 1 base outside the gene matches. The V gene's germline CDR1 is SEHNR and CDR2 FQNEAQ (reference sequence). The CDR3 covers 16 residues. The full variable domain, completed using reference TRBV7-9 and TRBJ2-3, is DTGVSQNPRHKITKRGQNVTFRCDPISEHNRLYWYRQTLGQGPEFLTYFQNEAQLEKSRLLSDRFSAERPKGSFSTLEIQRTEQGDSAMYLCASSLGTSGSTDTQYFGPGTRLTVL.

V usage is TRBV28 and J usage is TRBJ2-7; 8 bases line up with TRBD2. This CDR3 region has 15 residues. The germline V gene has CDR1 MDHEN and CDR2 SYDVKM. Unmatched junction bases numbered 7, after V lost 2 bases and J lost 4 bases. The CDR3: CASSLVTGGPYEQYF. The CDR3 region has the DNA TGTGCCAGCAGTTTAGTCACGGGAGGGCCTTACGAGCAGTACTTC.

The V call is TRBV6-1, the J call TRBJ1-4; 11 bases line up with TRBD1. CDR3 length equals 17 residues. Germline lookup yields CDR1 MNHNS and CDR2 SASEGT. The V segment lost 3 bases and the J segment 0 bases; nucleotides outside the gene matches: 3. CDR3 sequence (DNA): TGTGCCAGCAGTGATTCGGGACAGGGGGCAACTAATGAAAAACTGTTTTTT. Protein product: CASSDSGQGATNEKLFF.

To note about this clone: The same CDR3 also results from other DNA sequences found in this sample. The chain uses TRBV7-2 and TRBJ1-3; D gene unclear. Between the trimmed V and J ends, which lost 5 bases and 1 base, there was a span of 9 bases. CDR3 length equals 14 residues. Germline V gives CDR1 SGHTA, CDR2 FQGNSA. The CDR3 spells CASSPQISGNTIYF. CDR3 sequence (DNA): TGTGCCAGCAGCCCTCAGATATCTGGAAACACCATATATTTT.

The rearrangement uses TRBV5-1 and TRBJ2-2; 7 bases line up with TRBD2. CDR3 length: 15 residues. The V and J ends lost 4 bases and 3 bases, in that order; junction bases with no gene match: 6. The germline CDR1 and CDR2 sequences are SGHRS and YFSETQ. In DNA, the CDR3 is TGCGCCAGCAGCCCCCTGGCGGGGGACACCGGGGAGCTGTTTTTT. It translates to CASSPLAGDTGELFF.

The CDR3 nucleotides read TGTGCCACCAGCAGAGTTCCGGGACTTGAAGGGTTTACCTACGAGCAGTACTTC. This encodes CATSRVPGLEGFTYEQYF. The chain couples TRBV15 to TRBJ2-7, with D tentatively TRBD2 (6 bases). Trimming pared 1 base from V and 2 bases from J, leaving 21 bases between. The germline V gene has CDR1 LNHNV and CDR2 YYDKDF (reference sequence). The CDR3 runs 18 residues.

This rearrangement joins TRBV11-2 to TRBJ2-2, with 8 bases matching TRBD1. Looked up from germline, CDR1 is SGHAT and CDR2 is FQNNGV. The CDR3 has 16 amino acids. V shed 5 bases and J 7 bases; nucleotides not matched to a gene: 12. CDR3: CASSPHAQGGLGELFF. The CDR3 DNA sequence: TGTGCCAGCAGCCCACACGCACAGGGGGGTCTCGGGGAGCTGTTTTTT.

The chain combines TRBV4-1 with TRBJ1-1; D is unclear. Germline lookup yields CDR1 MGHRA and CDR2 YSYEKL. Trimming removed 1 base at V and 6 bases at J, with 6 bases between. The CDR3 has 12 residues. This CDR3 reads CASSQGASEAFF. CDR3 DNA: TGCGCCAGCAGCCAAGGTGCGTCTGAAGCTTTCTTT.

The chain combines TRBV24-1 with TRBJ1-2; D remains ambiguous. The CDR3 loop spans 16 amino acids. V lost 8 bases and J 1 base, leaving 19 bases between the germline ends. Germline V gene lookup returns CDR1 KGHDR and CDR2 SFDVKD. The CDR3 DNA follows: TGTGCCACCACGGGTGCCAGTCCCTTACTTAACTATGGCTACACCTTC. This sequence encodes CATTGASPLLNYGYTF.

The gene calls are TRBV12-5 and TRBJ2-1; TRBD1 might be the D (7 bases). Trimming took off 2 bases at V and 10 bases at J, with 18 bases between the two ends. Germline V gene sequence: CDR1 LGHNT, CDR2 FRNRAP. This CDR3 spans 15 amino acids. Written as DNA, the CDR3 is TGTGCTAGTGGTTTGCTAGCAGGGGGGAGGAGGGAGCAGTTCTTC. The encoded protein is CASGLLAGGRREQFF.